This is a list of T cell receptor beta chains from one sample in a study of CD8+CD57+ T cells in acquired aplastic anemia. TCRdb passed the reads through MiXCR, listing each CDR3 protein once. Of 100,000 to 150,000 distinct CDR3 sequences listed, about two fifths are singletons. Material for sequencing was sorted CD4+, CD8+, or CD8+CD57+ T cells (not recorded which) from PBMCs. The receptors derive from a human donor with aplastic anemia. Each CDR3 is given with its conserved first and last residue. Fields, in order: D gene, J gene, V gene, clone size, CDR3 length, CDR3 protein, CDR3 DNA. The D gene is left open where the match is weak. Only some rows state a clone size, as once, few, many or a class for expanded clones.

-,TRBJ2-1,TRBV3-1,-,15,CASSPDGGGYNGQFF,TGTGCCAGCAGCCCTGACGGTGGTGGGTACAATGGGCAGTTCTTC
-,TRBJ1-2,TRBV18,many,14,CASSPGSEIYGYTF,TGTGCCAGCTCACCAGGTTCGGAGATATATGGCTACACCTTC
TRBD1,TRBJ2-5,TRBV24-1,-,16,CATSARGQGSGETQYF,TGTGCCACCAGTGCCAGGGGACAGGGGAGCGGTGAGACCCAGTACTTC
-,TRBJ1-2,TRBV20-1,many,15,CSANSPFGGEYGYTF,TGCAGTGCTAACTCTCCGTTCGGGGGGGAATATGGCTACACCTTC
-,TRBJ1-1,TRBV4-2,few,16,CASSQNPRQTNTEAFF,TGTGCCAGCAGCCAAAATCCACGCCAGACGAACACTGAAGCTTTCTTT
-,TRBJ2-7,TRBV3-1,once,16,CASSQAVGGATYGQYF,TGTGCCAGCAGCCAAGCGGTGGGGGGGGCCACCTACGGGCAGTACTTC
-,TRBJ2-1,TRBV19,-,16,CASSRGGDTPYNEQIF,TGTGCCAGTAGTAGAGGGGGGGACACCCCCTACAATGAGCAGATCTTC
-,TRBJ2-2,TRBV24-1,many,13,CATSVSASGELFF,TGTGCCACCAGTGTTTCCGCCTCCGGGGAGCTGTTTTTT
TRBD1,TRBJ2-7,TRBV29-1,-,14,CSVTGDTRSYGQYF,TGCAGCGTGACAGGGGACACTCGCTCCTACGGGCAGTACTTC
-,TRBJ1-2,TRBV6-1,many,16,CASSEALRAWAYGYTF,TGTGCCAGCAGTGAAGCGCTTCGCGCGTGGGCATATGGCTACACCTTC
-,TRBJ2-7,TRBV11-2,many,13,CASRSAGAGEQYF,TGTGCCAGCAGATCCGCCGGGGCTGGCGAGCAGTACTTC
TRBD2,TRBJ2-2,TRBV28,few,14,CASRGTSGVGELFF,TGTGCCAGCCGAGGGACTAGCGGGGTCGGGGAGCTGTTTTTT
TRBD1,TRBJ2-7,TRBV20-1,many,14,CSATTGTGTYEQYF,TGCAGTGCCACCACCGGGACAGGGACCTACGAGCAGTACTTC
-,TRBJ2-5,TRBV7-6,many,12,CASSRWGETQYF,TGTGCCAGCAGCCGCTGGGGAGAGACCCAGTACTTC
-,TRBJ1-6,TRBV2,many,13,CAGLRDTNSPLHF,TGTGCCGGACTCCGGGACACAAATTCACCCCTCCACTTT
-,TRBJ1-2,TRBV4-3,many,14,CASSPGYGAYGYTF,TGCGCCAGCAGCCCGGGGTATGGGGCCTATGGCTACACCTTC
-,TRBJ1-5,TRBV6-2/TRBV6-3,-,15,CASSYRRNSNQPQHF,TGTGCCAGCAGTTACAGGCGGAATAGCAATCAGCCCCAGCATTTT
TRBD2,TRBJ2-7,TRBV20-1,many,14,CSAPTRSGGSEQYF,TGCAGTGCCCCAACGAGAAGCGGGGGTAGCGAGCAGTACTTC
-,TRBJ1-5,TRBV7-2,many,13,CASSSLGNQPQHF,TGTGCCAGCAGCTCTCTAGGCAATCAGCCCCAGCATTTT
TRBD1,TRBJ1-2,TRBV4-3,many,14,CASSQDLPGQFYTF,TGCGCCAGCAGCCAAGACCTACCGGGACAGTTCTACACCTTC
TRBD1,TRBJ2-1,TRBV5-4,few,15,CASGQGGQGYNEQFF,TGTGCCAGCGGCCAGGGGGGACAGGGGTACAATGAGCAGTTCTTC
-,TRBJ1-6,TRBV11-2,once,18,CASSSSQGQQGYNSPLHF,TGTGCCAGCAGCTCTTCACAGGGTCAGCAGGGATATAATTCACCCCTCCACTTT
-,TRBJ2-1,TRBV7-9,many,15,CASSLTTNSYNEQFF,TGTGCCAGCAGCTTGACTACTAACTCCTACAATGAGCAGTTCTTC
TRBD1,TRBJ1-5,TRBV24-1,-,13,CATSDRDDQPQHF,TGTGCCACCTCGGACAGGGACGACCAGCCCCAGCATTTT
-,TRBJ2-3,TRBV29-1,-,12,CSAGDPTDTQYF,TGCAGCGCGGGGGACCCCACAGATACGCAGTATTTT
TRBD2,TRBJ2-5,TRBV2,many,15,CASSDMGAGGETQYF,TGTGCCAGCAGTGACATGGGGGCGGGGGGTGAGACCCAGTACTTC
-,TRBJ1-1,TRBV15,many,13,CATSRELALYAFF,TGTGCCACCAGCAGAGAATTGGCCCTTTACGCTTTCTTT
-,TRBJ2-2,TRBV5-1,many,14,CASSRDSLTGELFF,TGCGCCAGCAGTCGGGACTCACTGACCGGGGAGCTGTTTTTT
TRBD1,TRBJ2-3,TRBV19,many,13,CASSIDRGDTQYF,TGTGCCAGTAGTATCGACAGGGGAGATACGCAGTATTTT
-,TRBJ1-2,TRBV6-1,few,12,CASSESPYGYTF,TGTGCCAGCAGTGAGTCCCCCTATGGCTACACCTTC
-,TRBJ2-7,TRBV5-1,many,15,CASSLGQSSSYEQYF,TGCGCCAGCAGCCTCGGACAGTCAAGCTCCTACGAGCAGTACTTC
-,TRBJ1-2,TRBV25-1,-,13,CASSDRGNYGYTF,TGTGCCAGCAGTGATAGAGGGAACTATGGCTACACCTTC
-,TRBJ1-1,TRBV2,-,14,CASSQAGTNTEAFF,TGTGCCAGCAGCCAGGCGGGAACGAACACTGAAGCTTTCTTT
-,TRBJ2-1,TRBV7-8,-,15,CASSLVDSTYNEQFF,TGTGCCAGCAGCTTAGTAGACTCAACCTACAATGAGCAGTTCTTC
-,TRBJ1-1,TRBV15,-,14,CATSRSNGETEAFF,TGTGCCACCAGCAGATCGAATGGGGAGACTGAAGCTTTCTTT
TRBD2,TRBJ2-7,TRBV15,-,14,CATSRSGSGYEQYF,TGTGCCACCAGCAGAAGCGGGAGTGGGTATGAGCAGTACTTC
-,TRBJ1-2,TRBV25-1,-,14,CASSDRFIGYGYTF,TGTGCCAGCAGTGATCGTTTCATTGGCTATGGCTACACCTTC
-,TRBJ2-7,TRBV9,-,15,CASSQVGDTSYEQYF,TGCGCCAGCAGCCAGGTGGGGGACACCTCCTACGAGCAGTACTTC
-,TRBJ1-1,TRBV4-3,many,13,CASSINRLTEAFF,TGCGCCAGCAGCATAAACCGGTTAACTGAAGCTTTCTTT
-,TRBJ2-7,TRBV4-2,many,15,CASSQGEGQFYEQYF,TGTGCCAGCAGCCAAGGGGAGGGACAGTTCTACGAGCAGTACTTC
-,TRBJ1-2,TRBV27,few,14,CASSKGPPGYGYTF,TGTGCCAGCAGTAAGGGGCCTCCGGGCTATGGCTACACCTTC
-,TRBJ1-1,TRBV20-1,many,13,CSARGSTATEAFF,TGCAGTGCGAGAGGCTCTACTGCCACTGAAGCTTTCTTT
-,TRBJ1-4,TRBV20-1,many,16,CSASRGRARLNEKLFF,TGCAGTGCTAGTAGAGGCAGGGCGAGACTTAATGAAAAACTGTTTTTT
TRBD1,TRBJ1-6,TRBV7-9,-,13,CASSPDRDSPLHF,TGTGCTAGCAGCCCGGACAGGGATTCACCCCTCCACTTT
TRBD1,TRBJ1-2,TRBV10-3,many,14,CAINPRTGGYGYTF,TGTGCCATCAATCCACGGACAGGGGGCTATGGCTACACCTTC
-,TRBJ1-5,TRBV6-2/TRBV6-3,many,12,CASSLRYQPQHF,TGTGCCAGCAGTTTGCGTTATCAGCCCCAGCATTTT
-,TRBJ2-7,TRBV25-1,many,13,CATRRGTTYEQYF,TGTGCCACGCGTCGAGGGACGACCTACGAGCAGTACTTC
-,TRBJ1-4,TRBV7-2,-,14,CASSLGRGPRKLFF,TGTGCCAGCAGCTTAGGGCGGGGCCCCAGAAAACTGTTTTTT